This T cell receptor (beta chain) was sequenced during a study of blood T cell repertoires in COVID-19. With 5 bases removed from V and 7 bases from J, the gap between germline ends came to 14 bases. CDR3 length equals 13 residues. The germline V gene has CDR1 MNHEY and CDR2 SVGAGI. The protocol was immunoSEQ multiplex PCR, while the TCRdb copy is restricted to in-frame clones and leaves out a portion. The table has some 90,000 clones, approximately 88% seen once. Recruited during active infection, patients (from Seattle) were subsequently followed longitudinally. The chain has TRBV6-5 and TRBJ1-1; D is possibly TRBD1 (6 bases). The TCR sequence derives from a woman aged 55-69 years with COVID-19, enrolled during active disease. Sequencing was performed on peripheral blood. The CDR3 DNA reads TGTGCCAGCAGTCTAACAGGGTTTGATGAAGCTTTCTTT. Amino acid sequence: CASSLTGFDEAFF.